This record looks at one T cell receptor beta chain sequence and its context. Antigen: not known. The data were obtained in a study of T cell responses to AZD1222 COVID-19 vaccine. Repertoires were generated with immunoSEQ multiplex PCR, while TCRdb's copy carries only in-frame clones and drops some. The data contain roughly 120,000 clones, 70% to 90% of them singletons. The V and J ends lost 2 bases and 7 bases, in that order; junction bases with no gene match: 6. Germline V lookup: CDR1 KGHSH, CDR2 LQKENI. This CDR3 region has 16 residues. Study findings and constraints: In a largely white British group with more females than males, clonal diversity was possibly underestimated. Spike-specific TCRs gained breadth and depth after people received two AZD1222 doses. In the spike-specific TCR repertoire, nearly half reportedly target unmutated variant regions.

This rearrangement joins TRBV18 to TRBJ1-6, with 9 bases lining up with TRBD1. Sequenced here: peripheral blood, sampled 28 days after the second AZD1222 dose. The receptor comes from an adult who received the AZD1222 COVID-19 vaccine. Here the CDR3 DNA reads TGTGCCAGCTCACCAGAGGGACAGGGATCAAATTCACCCCTCCACTTT. Its protein is CASSPEGQGSNSPLHF.